A selection of T cell receptor beta chains follows, all from one sample in a study of blood T cell repertoires in COVID-19. The assay was immunoSEQ multiplex PCR, and TCRdb's table has in-frame clones only and misses some. This table has fewer than 350,000 clones, roughly 90% appearing once. The sample consisted of peripheral blood. The receptors were gathered from a woman in her 30s with COVID-19, enrolled during active disease. CDR3s include the opening cysteine and the closing phenylalanine or tryptophan. A D gene is named only where the DNA matches it firmly. Not all rows give a size; the values are once, few, many and, for expanded clones, a class.

V gene	clone size	J gene	D gene	CDR3 DNA	CDR3 protein
TRBV9	NA	TRBJ2-1	NA	TGTGCCAGCAGCGTAGTCCCCCAGCGGTTAAACAATGAGCAGTTCTTC	CASSVVPQRLNNEQFF
TRBV2	NA	TRBJ1-2	TRBD1	TGTGCCAGCAGGGGGGACAGCTATGGCTACACCTTC	CASRGDSYGYTF
TRBV15	NA	TRBJ2-7	NA	TGTGCCACCAGCAGAGTCGGGGGGCGCAACGAGCAGTACTTC	CATSRVGGRNEQYF
TRBV23-1	NA	TRBJ2-1	NA	TGCGCCAGCAGTCAATGCGGTGGTGGCCACAATGAGCAGTTCTTC	CASSQCGGGHNEQFF
TRBV30	NA	TRBJ1-2	TRBD1	TGTGCCTGGAGTACGACAGGGGTTGGCTACACCTTC	CAWSTTGVGYTF
TRBV24-1	NA	TRBJ2-5	TRBD1	TGTGCCACCAGTGACCACACCGCGACAGGGGGCTCGGAGACCCAGTACTTC	CATSDHTATGGSETQYF
TRBV11-1	NA	TRBJ2-7	TRBD1	TGTGCCAGCAGCCCCGGACAGGGAGCGGTCTACGAGCAGTACTTC	CASSPGQGAVYEQYF
TRBV14	NA	TRBJ1-1	NA	TGTGCCAGCAGCCACTTAAACACTGAAGCTTTCTTT	CASSHLNTEAFF
TRBV5-1	NA	TRBJ1-6	NA	TGCGCCAGCAGCCAACCACAACGGGGTTCACCCCTCCACTTT	CASSQPQRGSPLHF
TRBV28	NA	TRBJ1-6	NA	TGTGCCAGCAGTCAATCAGGTGGGGGGAGGTCACCCCTCCACTTT	CASSQSGGGRSPLHF
TRBV9	NA	TRBJ1-2	NA	TGTGCCAGCAGCCCTCCCCTGGGCCCGCAGGATGGCTACACCTTC	CASSPPLGPQDGYTF
TRBV5-1	NA	TRBJ2-6	NA	TGCGCCAGCAGCTTAGGGGGGGCTGGGGCCAACGTCCTGACTTTC	CASSLGGAGANVLTF
TRBV27	NA	TRBJ1-1	NA	TGTGCCAGCAGATCCGGACAGAACACTGAAGCTTTCTTT	CASRSGQNTEAFF
TRBV28	NA	TRBJ2-4	TRBD2	TGTGCCAGCAGTTTATTCCTAGCGGGAGGTGGGGCCAAAAACATTCAGTACTTC	CASSLFLAGGGAKNIQYF
TRBV4-1	NA	TRBJ2-1	TRBD2	TGCGCCAGCACCTTAGATAGCGGGACCTACAATGAGCAGTTCTTC	CASTLDSGTYNEQFF
TRBV7-2	NA	TRBJ1-5	NA	TGTGCCAGCAGCCTGTGGGAGGGCCGCAATCAGCCCCAGCATTTT	CASSLWEGRNQPQHF
TRBV19	NA	TRBJ1-4	TRBD1	TGTGCCAGCGGGGACAGGTATACAGAAAAACTGTTTTTT	CASGDRYTEKLFF
TRBV30	NA	TRBJ1-2	NA	TGTGCCTGGAGTGTACTAAGCTATGGCTACACCTTC	CAWSVLSYGYTF
TRBV5-1	NA	TRBJ2-3	TRBD2	TGCGCCAGCAGCTTGGGTCTAGCGGGAGGAGCAGATACGCAGTATTTT	CASSLGLAGGADTQYF
TRBV28	NA	TRBJ1-5	NA	TGTGCCAGCAGTTTCTCGGGGGGAATGGGCAATCAGCCCCAGCATTTT	CASSFSGGMGNQPQHF
TRBV30	NA	TRBJ2-1	NA	TGTGCCTGGAGTGTACTAAGCAGGGCCTACAATGAGCAGTTCTTC	CAWSVLSRAYNEQFF
TRBV5-1	NA	TRBJ2-2	TRBD2	TGCGCCAGCAGCCCCAAACTAGCGGGAGACACCGGGGAGCTGTTTTTT	CASSPKLAGDTGELFF
TRBV9	once	TRBJ1-5	TRBD1	TGTGCCAGCAGCGGAACCGGGACAGGGGGCGGTCAGCCCCAGCATTTT	CASSGTGTGGGQPQHF
TRBV30	NA	TRBJ1-2	TRBD1	TGTGCCTGGAGTAACAGGGGCTTGTATGGCTACACCTTC	CAWSNRGLYGYTF
TRBV30	NA	TRBJ1-5	NA	TGTGCCTGGAGTAATAGGCAGGGTCTTAATCAGCCCCAGCATTTT	CAWSNRQGLNQPQHF
TRBV14	NA	TRBJ1-2	NA	TGTGCCAGCAGCCAAGGACAGCACTATGGCTACACCTTC	CASSQGQHYGYTF
TRBV7-9	NA	TRBJ2-7	NA	TGTGCCAGCAGCTTAGCGCGGCAGGGTAGGTACGAGCAGTACTTC	CASSLARQGRYEQYF
TRBV7-3	once	TRBJ2-3	NA	TGTGCCAGCAGCCAGGGGCTTACGCAGTATTTT	CASSQGLTQYF
TRBV6-4	NA	TRBJ1-5	NA	TGTGCCAGCAGCCCCGACAGGAATCAGCCCCAGCATTTT	CASSPDRNQPQHF
TRBV3-1/TRBV3-2	NA	TRBJ1-4	NA	TGTGCCAGCAGCCAAGACGGGCGGGAATACGAAAAACTGTTTTTT	CASSQDGREYEKLFF
TRBV4-3	NA	TRBJ1-1	NA	TGCGCCAGCAGCCAAGATTTTACACGGCAGGGTGTATACACTGAAGCTTTCTTT	CASSQDFTRQGVYTEAFF
TRBV6-1	NA	TRBJ2-1	NA	TGTGCCAGCAGTGAAGGTGGACTACCGTACAATGAGCAGTTCTTC	CASSEGGLPYNEQFF
TRBV27	NA	TRBJ2-7	NA	TGTGCCAGCAGTTCTTACAGGGCCCTCTCCTACGAGCAGTACTTC	CASSSYRALSYEQYF
TRBV30	NA	TRBJ1-6	NA	TGTGCCTGGAGTGTCTCCGATTCACCCCTCCACTTT	CAWSVSDSPLHF
TRBV2	NA	TRBJ1-1	TRBD1	TGTGCCAGCAGTGGGGACAGTCTGAACACTGAAGCTTTCTTT	CASSGDSLNTEAFF
TRBV5-1	NA	TRBJ2-7	TRBD2	TGCGCCAGCAGAGGGACTAGCGGGATCCGCTACGAGCAGTACTTC	CASRGTSGIRYEQYF
TRBV30	NA	TRBJ1-4	TRBD1	TGTGCCTTAGGACAGGGGACTGAAAAACTGTTTTTT	CALGQGTEKLFF
TRBV6-4	NA	TRBJ2-5	TRBD2	TGTGCCAGCAGTGACTTAACTGCGGGCAGGGAGGGGCAAGAGACCCAGTACTTC	CASSDLTAGREGQETQYF
TRBV20-1	NA	TRBJ2-1	NA	TGCAGTGCTAGAACAATCAATGAGCAGTTCTTC	CSARTINEQFF
TRBV7-9	NA	TRBJ1-5	NA	TGTGCCAGCAGCTCGCAGGGTGTCAATCAGCCCCAGCATTTT	CASSSQGVNQPQHF
TRBV2	NA	TRBJ1-2	TRBD1	TGTGCCAGCAGTGAAGCCAGGGGGCTAGGTGGCTACACCTTC	CASSEARGLGGYTF
TRBV23-1	NA	TRBJ2-5	TRBD1	TGCGCCAGCACCTCGACAGGGCCCAGGGAGACCCAGTACTTC	CASTSTGPRETQYF
TRBV4-3	NA	TRBJ2-1	NA	TGCGCCAGCAGCCAAGATCTCGGGAATATGTTCGATGAGCAGTTCTTC	CASSQDLGNMFDEQFF